The clone carrying this T cell receptor beta chain has only a few counts. Its antigen remains unidentified. CDR3 length: 13 residues. The germline V gene encodes CDR1 LNHNV and CDR2 YYDKDF (reference sequence). Between the trimmed V and J ends, which lost 1 base and 4 bases, there was a span of 7 bases. This sample was taken from a study of vaccination effects on CD4 cells after COVID-19. TCRdb's copy holds only in-frame clones and misses some; the assay was immunoSEQ multiplex PCR. The sample lists 30,000 to 40,000 clones; around three quarters were seen once. Pools of viral peptides were used by the ViraFEST assay to expand antigen-specific CD4+ T cells ahead of sequencing. Researchers isolated CD4+ T cells once approximately eleven days of culture had elapsed. Every participant took two doses of the BNT162b2 or mRNA-1273 vaccine.

The chain couples TRBV15 to TRBJ1-1; maybe TRBD1 (5 bases). Sequencing used CD4+ T cells from PBMCs cultured with HCoV-229E spike peptides, obtained after COVID-19 vaccination. This TCR was sampled from a human donor who received a COVID-19 vaccine. CDR3 sequence: CATSRVGGTEAFF. As DNA, the CDR3 is TGTGCCACCAGCAGAGTTGGGGGCACTGAAGCTTTCTTT.